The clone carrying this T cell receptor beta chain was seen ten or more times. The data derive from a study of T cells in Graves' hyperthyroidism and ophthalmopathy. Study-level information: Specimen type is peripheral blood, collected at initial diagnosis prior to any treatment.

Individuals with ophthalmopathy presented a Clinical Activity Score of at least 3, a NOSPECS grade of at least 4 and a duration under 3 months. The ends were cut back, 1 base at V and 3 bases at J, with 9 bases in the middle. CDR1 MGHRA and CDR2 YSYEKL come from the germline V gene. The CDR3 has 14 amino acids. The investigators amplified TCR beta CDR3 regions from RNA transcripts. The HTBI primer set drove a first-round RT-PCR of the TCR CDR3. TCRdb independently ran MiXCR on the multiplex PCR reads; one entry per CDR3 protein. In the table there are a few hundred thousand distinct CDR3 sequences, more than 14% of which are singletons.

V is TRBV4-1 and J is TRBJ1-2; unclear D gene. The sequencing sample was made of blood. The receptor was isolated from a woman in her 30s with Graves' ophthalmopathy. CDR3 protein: CASSQAEGDYGYTF. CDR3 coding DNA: TGCGCCAGCAGCCAAGCGGAGGGAGACTATGGCTACACCTTC.